These 7 T cell receptor beta chains came from one sample sequenced in a study of technical replicates of blood from a handful of donors (dated by TCRdb to 2017 to 2019). Library creation used the immunoSEQ multiplex PCR assay. TCRdb's version of the immuneACCESS table is confined to in-frame rearrangements and falls short of the full clone set. An unresolved V gene accounts for under half of the shortfall where checked; the remainder is of unknown origin. The sample table holds roughly 83,000 clones, of which around nine tenths were seen once. The biggest ten clones account for about 0.23% of the sample. The material sequenced was T cells isolated from PBMCs. All receptors derive from a human donor in good health.

The chain couples TRBV2 to TRBJ2-7; 13 positions match TRBD2. Trimming at V came to 6 bases and at J to 4 bases, leaving 21 bases not matched to a gene. CDR3 length: 20 residues. Germline CDR1 is SNHLY and CDR2 is FYNNEI. CDR3 nucleotide sequence: TGTGCCAGCAGGGGGTTAACTAGCGGGAGGGCCTTATTGGATAATTACGAGCAGTACTTC. Amino acids: CASRGLTSGRALLDNYEQYF.

This chain connects TRBV5-1 to TRBJ2-5; 10 nucleotides align to TRBD2. V lost 4 bases to trimming and J lost 0 bases; unmatched junction nucleotides: 9. This CDR3 is 17 amino acids long. CDR1 and CDR2 (germline): SGHRS, YFSETQ. CDR3 residues: CASSPVGSGGDQETQYF. CDR3 sequence (DNA): TGCGCCAGCAGCCCAGTGGGCAGCGGGGGGGACCAAGAGACCCAGTACTTC. The variable domain in full, with the rest retrieved from reference TRBV5-1 and TRBJ2-5, is KAGVTQTPRYLIKTRGQQVTLSCSPISGHRSVSWYQQTPGQGLQFLFEYFSETQRNKGNFPGRFSGRQFSNSRSEMNVSTLELGDSALYLCASSPVGSGGDQETQYFGPGTRLLVL.

This chain uses TRBV10-3 with TRBJ1-1; the D gene is possibly TRBD1 (5 bases). V lost 5 bases and J lost 7, with 17 bases in between. Per the germline V gene, CDR1 is ENHRY and CDR2 is SYGVKD. CDR3 length equals 14 residues. The CDR3 sequence is CAISSLGGRDEAFF. In nucleotides, the CDR3 is TGTGCCATCAGTTCCTTGGGTGGCAGGGATGAAGCTTTCTTT.

This chain uses TRBV6-1 with TRBJ2-1; 10 bases are shared with TRBD2. CDR1 and CDR2 (germline): MNHNS, SASEGT. With V trimmed by 3 bases and J by 6 bases, 2 bases remained unmatched. This CDR3 is built from 14 residues. CDR3 nucleotide sequence: TGTGCCAGCAGTGAGCTAGCGGGAGTCAATGAGCAGTTCTTC. It is translated as CASSELAGVNEQFF.

The chain recombines TRBV2 with TRBJ2-3; TRBD2 agrees at 7 bases. The CDR3 runs to 16 residues. The germline CDR1 and CDR2 sequences are SNHLY and FYNNEI. The trim removed 5 bases at V and 4 bases at J, leaving 12 bases unmatched. CDR3 protein: CASSLGEAGIPDTQYF. For the CDR3, the DNA is TGTGCCAGCAGTCTGGGGGAAGCGGGAATCCCAGATACGCAGTATTTT.

The chain employs TRBV6-1 and TRBJ2-3, with D tentatively TRBD2 (6 bases). The CDR3 runs to 12 residues. V lost 9 bases and J lost 5, with 12 bases in between. Germline loops: CDR1 MNHNS, CDR2 SASEGT. CDR3 sequence (DNA): TGTGCCAGTGTTATCGGGAGAGATACGCAGTATTTT. Translating it yields CASVIGRDTQYF.

The chain is built from TRBV4-1 and TRBJ2-1, with 7 bases matching TRBD1. The CDR3 consists of 19 residues. The germline V gene has CDR1 MGHRA and CDR2 YSYEKL. J gave up 0 bases and V 0 bases, and 11 bases lay outside the gene matches. CDR3 nucleotides: TGCGCCAGCAGCCAAGACCCCGTTCCGACAGGGTTCTCCTACAATGAGCAGTTCTTC. Amino acids: CASSQDPVPTGFSYNEQFF.